In its sample, the clone carrying this TCR beta chain was seen a few times. Its antigen is as yet unknown. Unique molecular identifiers were present on the cDNA, and a universal primer site came from template switching. In TCRdb, the 5' RACE reads were re-called with MiXCR into one record per CDR3 protein. This sample has about 890,000 distinct CDR3 sequences; 12% occur once, and the top ten carry around 1.5%. The data are from a study of identical twins. Study outcomes and limitations: Conclusions relied on cross-sectional statistical analysis, not following the same donors.

Per the germline V gene, CDR1 is ENHRY and CDR2 is SYGVKD. V was clipped by 4 bases and J by 3 bases; unmatched bases: 11. The CDR3 sequence is 16 residues long. These sequences were also reported in another study, on yellow fever vaccine responses in identical twins. That study adds: After vaccination, twins' T cell response reportedly seemed partly convergent, partly personalized.

This chain joins TRBV10-3 and TRBJ2-5, with 7 bases fitting TRBD1. Sequenced: PBMCs. The sequence was obtained from a woman aged 18-35 years in good health. DNA of the CDR3: TGTGCCATCAGTGCCCCACGACAGGGCAAGAAAGAGACCCAGTACTTC. Encoded protein: CAISAPRQGKKETQYF.